The T cell receptor (beta chain) under discussion was sequenced for a study of blood T cells in healthy people across ages. Combining a sample-barcoded 5' primer with a J-beta primer mix, a second PCR ran for roughly 7 to 12 cycles. TCRdb passed the 5' RACE reads through MiXCR, listing each CDR3 protein once. Seen here are roughly 1,800,000 distinct CDR3 sequences, 49% observed once, and the top ten hold 2.1%. Germline V CDR1 and CDR2: SQVTM, ANQGSEA. Trimming took off 7 bases at V and 4 bases at J, with 19 bases between the two ends. The CDR3 runs 14 residues. J is TRBJ1-2 and V is TRBV29-1; the D gene is possibly TRBD1 (5 bases). The sample was blood. This TCR came from a woman in her forties in good health. The CDR3 DNA reads as TGCAGCGCTGAGCTTTCAGGGCTCTCCTATGGCTACACCTTC. Translation: CSAELSGLSYGYTF.